Below, 8 T cell receptor beta chains from the same sample are listed, as sequenced in a study of blood T cell repertoires in COVID-19. Here immunoSEQ multiplex PCR was the method, and the copy in TCRdb shows in-frame clones only, minus some. The table includes tens of thousands of clones, 88% detected once. The sequencing sample was made of peripheral blood. These receptors were collected from a woman older than 75 with acute or convalescent COVID-19.

V usage is TRBV3-1 (or the pseudogene TRBV3-2) and J usage is TRBJ2-1, with 8 nucleotides matching TRBD2. This CDR3 has 14 residues. V dropped 2 bases and J dropped 5; count of bases not matched to a gene: 2. Germline assignment: CDR1 LGHDT and CDR2 YNNKEL (reference sequence). The CDR3 region has the DNA TGTGCCAGCAGCCAAAGGACTAGCCACAATGAGCAGTTCTTC. Amino acids: CASSQRTSHNEQFF.

The genes are TRBV30 and TRBJ2-1; D is ambiguous. In germline, CDR1 is GTSNPN, CDR2 SVGIG (reference sequence). The germline V and J ends were trimmed by 1 base and 6 bases, with 4 bases remaining between them. This CDR3 has 11 residues. The DNA for the CDR3 is TGTGCCTGGAGTGGGAGCAATGAGCAGTTCTTC. Encoded protein: CAWSGSNEQFF.

This chain links TRBV14 with TRBJ1-1; 8 nucleotides align to TRBD1. There are 13 residues in the CDR3. The germline V gene encodes CDR1 SGHDN and CDR2 FVKESK. V dropped 8 bases and J dropped 0; count of bases not matched to a gene: 2. This CDR3 is CASRQGLNTEAFF. The CDR3, as DNA: TGTGCCAGCCGACAGGGGTTGAACACTGAAGCTTTCTTT.

In this sample, this clone turned up once. The chain combines TRBV27 with TRBJ1-2, with D maybe TRBD1 (5 bases). Per germline, CDR1 MNHEY and CDR2 SMNVEV (reference sequence). The CDR3 consists of 14 residues. V dropped 5 bases and J dropped 0 bases, with 10 bases sitting between them. The CDR3 sequence is CASSAQTANYGYTF. The CDR3 nucleotides read TGTGCCAGCAGTGCACAGACAGCTAACTATGGCTACACCTTC.

The CDR3 is CASSRGAGGQDTQYF. The CDR3 DNA follows: TGCGCCAGCAGCCGGGGAGCGGGGGGACAGGATACGCAGTATTTT. The V and J genes are TRBV5-1 and TRBJ2-3; 9 positions match TRBD2. V was clipped by 4 bases and J by 6 bases; unmatched bases: 9. Per the germline V gene, CDR1 is SGHRS and CDR2 is YFSETQ. The CDR3 sequence is 15 residues long.

J is TRBJ2-2 and V is TRBV21-1; TRBD2 was called by the table and not checked on the DNA. TRBV21-1 is given as a pseudogene. The CDR3 is made up of 13 amino acids. CDR3 sequence reads: CASSTSPTGELFF. The CDR3 coding sequence is TGTGCCAGCAGCACCTCCCCGACCGGGGAGCTGTTTTTT.

The gene calls are TRBV6-2 or TRBV6-3 and TRBJ2-1; D not resolved. This CDR3 contains 14 residues. Trimming left V 5 bases short and J 10 bases short, with 18 bases between. Per germline, CDR1 MNHEY and CDR2 SVGEGT. The CDR3 reads CASSTPWRGDEQFF. The CDR3 DNA is TGTGCCAGCAGTACGCCCTGGAGAGGAGACGAGCAGTTCTTC.

The rearrangement links TRBV2 to TRBJ1-5; TRBD1 might be the D (5 bases). Germline CDR1 is SNHLY and CDR2 is FYNNEI. V was pared by 5 bases and J by 2 bases, with 16 bases between. CDR3 size: 16 residues. The CDR3 loop is CASSTTGAMGNQPQHF. In DNA, the CDR3 is TGTGCCAGCAGTACCACAGGTGCGATGGGCAATCAGCCCCAGCATTTT. Drawing the rest from reference TRBV2 and TRBJ1-5, the complete variable domain is EPEVTQTPSHQVTQMGQEVILRCVPISNHLYFYWYRQILGQKVEFLVSFYNNEISEKSEIFDDQFSVERPDGSNFTLKIRSTKLEDSAMYFCASSTTGAMGNQPQHFGDGTRLSIL.